These T cell receptor beta chains were read from a single sample in a study of T-cell memory formation after mild COVID-19. MiXCR, run by TCRdb on the 5' RACE reads, gives a single entry per CDR3 protein. The sample comprises some 180,000 distinct CDR3 sequences, roughly 13% of which are singletons, and roughly 3.3% rests with the top ten. Material for sequencing was PBMCs or a T cell subset sorted from them (not recorded which). These TCRs come from a man between 18 and 29 years old who had mild COVID-19 (a few samples of this study predate the infection). Cell type and time point are not known. Each CDR3 is given with its conserved first and last residue. Each record gives: V gene, J gene, CDR3 protein.

>TRBV7-7|TRBJ2-1
CASSGGGEQFF
>TRBV5-5|TRBJ2-2
CASSLVGNTGELFF
>TRBV28|TRBJ1-2
CASRPPSKSGPTRNYGYTF
>TRBV4-3|TRBJ2-7
CASSQTRDRGYEQYF
>TRBV7-2|TRBJ1-1
CASSYEWTEAFF
>TRBV7-3|TRBJ2-3
CASSLLGPGTDTQYF
>TRBV30|TRBJ2-1
CAWSGGGSYNEQFF
>TRBV7-2|TRBJ2-3
CASSLVSLAGGDTQYF
>TRBV12-3/TRBV12-4|TRBJ1-2
CASSYPRGGAPFYGYTF
>TRBV29-1|TRBJ2-2
CSVVVATGELFF
>TRBV19|TRBJ1-5
CASSRLTVNSNQPQHF
>TRBV6-2/TRBV6-3|TRBJ2-5
CASSRDYEETQYF